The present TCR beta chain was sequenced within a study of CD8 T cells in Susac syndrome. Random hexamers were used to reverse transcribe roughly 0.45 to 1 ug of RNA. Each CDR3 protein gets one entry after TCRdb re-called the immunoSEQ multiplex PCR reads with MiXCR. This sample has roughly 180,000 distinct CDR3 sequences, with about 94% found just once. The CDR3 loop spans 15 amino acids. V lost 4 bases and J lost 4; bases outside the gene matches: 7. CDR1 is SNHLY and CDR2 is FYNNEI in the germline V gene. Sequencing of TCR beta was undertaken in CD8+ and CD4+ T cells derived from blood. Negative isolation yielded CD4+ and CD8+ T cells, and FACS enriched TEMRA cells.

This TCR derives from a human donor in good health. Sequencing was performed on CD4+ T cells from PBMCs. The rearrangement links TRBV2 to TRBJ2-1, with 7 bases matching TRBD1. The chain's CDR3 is CASSVDRVPYNEQFF. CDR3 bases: TGTGCCAGCAGTGTCGACAGGGTACCGTACAATGAGCAGTTCTTC.